This is a list of T cell receptor beta chains from one sample in a study of technical replicates of blood from a few donors. Measured with immunoSEQ multiplex PCR; TCRdb has only the in-frame clones, and not every one. This table has approximately 66,000 clones, roughly 90% appearing once. Sequencing used PBMCs. All receptors derive from a human donor in good health. Some clones in this sample may be carry-over from other donors' samples. CDR3s include the opening cysteine and the closing phenylalanine or tryptophan. D genes are given only for firm matches. Size is stated for part of the rows, as once, few or many counts, or as a class when the clone is expanded.

>TRBV7-9|TRBJ2-3|-|17|-
CASSLGWTGTGTDTQYF
TGTGCCAGCAGCTTAGGATGGACGGGGACTGGCACAGATACGCAGTATTTT
>TRBV27|TRBJ1-4|-|16|-
CASSQRPGRANEKLFF
TGTGCCAGCAGTCAACGACCGGGCAGGGCTAATGAAAAACTGTTTTTT
>TRBV7-2|TRBJ2-1|-|13|-
CASSSGRGNEQFF
TGTGCCAGCAGCTCTGGTAGGGGGAATGAGCAGTTCTTC
>TRBV21-1|TRBJ2-3|once|15|-
CASSRTKQPPITQYF
TGTGCCAGCAGCCGAACCAAACAGCCCCCCATCACGCAGTATTTT
>TRBV4-1|TRBJ2-7|-|16|-
CASSQDGRRITYEQYF
TGCGCCAGCAGCCAAGATGGGAGACGAATCACCTACGAGCAGTACTTC
>TRBV19|TRBJ1-2|-|15|-
CASSISGPRDYGYTF
TGTGCCAGTAGTATTTCCGGGCCCAGGGACTATGGCTACACCTTC
>TRBV4-2|TRBJ1-6|-|16|-
CASSQDGRAYNSPLHF
TGTGCCAGCAGCCAAGATGGGCGGGCCTATAATTCACCCCTCCACTTT
>TRBV7-9|TRBJ1-3|-|17|-
CASSFFAGSNSGNTIYF
TGTGCCAGCAGCTTCTTCGCAGGCAGTAACTCTGGAAACACCATATATTTT
>TRBV7-8|TRBJ2-5|few|15|-
CASSNGFSGGETQYF
TGTGCCAGCAGCAATGGGTTTAGCGGAGGGGAGACCCAGTACTTC
>TRBV5-1|TRBJ2-3|-|12|-
CASTPAGDTQYF
TGCGCCAGCACACCCGCGGGAGATACGCAGTATTTT
>TRBV7-6|TRBJ2-5|-|13|TRBD2
CASSAGTRETQYF
TGTGCCAGCAGCGCCGGGACTAGAGAGACCCAGTACTTC
>TRBV19|TRBJ2-2|-|14|-
CASSGQWVAGELFF
TGTGCCAGTAGCGGACAGTGGGTCGCCGGGGAGCTGTTTTTT
>TRBV4-1|TRBJ2-7|-|15|TRBD1
CASSHPGTGNYEQYF
TGCGCCAGCAGCCATCCCGGGACAGGGAACTACGAGCAGTACTTC
>TRBV18|TRBJ2-1|-|12|-
CASSPRYNEQFF
TGTGCCAGCTCACCGAGATACAATGAGCAGTTCTTC
>TRBV10-3|TRBJ1-5|-|15|TRBD1
CAISSGTGSYQPQHF
TGTGCCATCAGTTCCGGGACAGGGAGTTATCAGCCCCAGCATTTT
>TRBV7-9|TRBJ2-7|-|14|TRBD1
CASRDRDRAHEQYF
TGTGCCAGCAGGGACCGGGACAGGGCCCACGAGCAGTACTTC
>TRBV11-3|TRBJ2-1|once|15|-
CASSLGPYGVNEQFF
TGTGCCAGCAGCTTAGGGCCTTACGGGGTGAATGAGCAGTTCTTC
>TRBV5-1|TRBJ2-1|few|17|TRBD2
CASSLRGAGATANEQFF
TGCGCCAGCAGCTTGAGGGGAGCGGGGGCCACGGCAAATGAGCAGTTCTTC